This T cell receptor (beta chain) was sequenced for a study of blood T cell repertoires in COVID-19. Study-wide background: Specimens from acute and convalescent COVID-19 originated in the United States, Italy and Spain.

Germline loops: CDR1 SGHTA, CDR2 FQGTGA. V lost 3 bases and J 1 base, leaving 9 bases between the germline ends. This CDR3 contains 14 residues. As handled by the study authors: Researchers report that nucleated cell counts were estimated from reference gene primer amplification. Some clones are missing from TCRdb's copy, which holds only in-frame ones; the method was immunoSEQ multiplex PCR. V and J calls and clone size come straight from that table; D and trimming were deduced from the DNA. The data contain roughly 18,000 clones, about 80% of them singletons. The sequencing input was peripheral blood. The V call is TRBV7-3, the J call TRBJ2-5; maybe TRBD1 (5 bases). This TCR came from an elderly man with acute or convalescent COVID-19. DNA for the CDR3: TGTGCCAGCAGCTTCCAGGGTGGCCAAGAGACCCAGTACTTC. This codes for CASSFQGGQETQYF.